These 32 T cell receptor beta chains share one sample of origin, sequenced in a study of cytomegalovirus exposure and HLA in healthy donors. Profiled with immunoSEQ multiplex PCR; TCRdb holds only in-frame clones, not every one. In the table there are approximately 100,000 clones, approximately 93% of which are singletons. Sequences were obtained from PBMCs. The source is a woman between 25 and 40 years old in good health and CMV-seropositive.

The chain combines TRBV11-2 with TRBJ2-1, with D possibly matching TRBD2 (5 bases). Trimming took 5 bases from V and 6 from J, leaving 14 bases between them. The germline CDR1 and CDR2 sequences are SGHAT and FQNNGV. CDR3 length equals 14 residues. The CDR3 sequence is CASSHVNRGNEQFF. The DNA for the CDR3 is TGTGCCAGCAGCCACGTGAATCGGGGCAATGAGCAGTTCTTC.

The genes are TRBV9 and TRBJ2-3; possible D gene TRBD2, 6 bases. Trimming left V 4 bases short and J 9 bases short, with 15 bases between. The CDR3 length is 13 residues. Germline-derived CDR1 and CDR2 are SGDLS and YYNGEE. CDR3 loop: CASSPTSGFTQYF. CDR3 sequence (DNA): TGTGCCAGCAGCCCCACAAGCGGGTTCACGCAGTATTTT.

The rearrangement uses TRBV28 and TRBJ1-1; 7 bases fit TRBD1. The length of the CDR3 is 14 residues. The trim removed 5 bases at V and 1 base at J, leaving 4 bases unmatched. In germline, CDR1 is MDHEN, CDR2 SYDVKM. CDR3 sequence: CASSPGTENTEAFF. The CDR3 DNA reads as TGTGCCAGCAGTCCCGGGACAGAGAACACTGAAGCTTTCTTT.

V usage is TRBV4-3 and J usage is TRBJ2-1; 10 bases are a match to TRBD2. Germline CDR1 LGHNA, CDR2 YSLEER. V lost 0 bases to trimming and J lost 10 bases; unmatched junction nucleotides: 6. The CDR3 length is 15 residues. The CDR3 nucleotides are TGCGCCAGCAGCCAAGAGTTACTAGCGGGAAAAGAGCAGTTCTTC. This codes for CASSQELLAGKEQFF.

This chain joins TRBV6-1 and TRBJ1-3, with D possibly TRBD1 on 6 matching bases. Germline V gives CDR1 MNHNS, CDR2 SASEGT. Trimming pared 2 bases from V and 0 bases from J, leaving 8 bases between. The CDR3 loop spans 15 amino acids. The CDR3 reads CASSEFRGSGNTIYF. In nucleotides, the CDR3 is TGTGCCAGCAGTGAATTCAGGGGCTCTGGAAACACCATATATTTT.

The rearrangement uses TRBV19 and TRBJ1-2, with D possibly matching TRBD1 (5 bases). Germline V lookup: CDR1 LNHDA, CDR2 SQIVND (reference sequence). Trimming pared 1 base from V and 3 bases from J, leaving 12 bases between. The CDR3 is 15 residues long. This CDR3 reads CASSIVGGTDYGYTF. CDR3 DNA sequence: TGTGCCAGTAGTATAGTCGGGGGAACTGACTATGGCTACACCTTC.

The V call is TRBV7-6, the J call TRBJ2-2; D perhaps matches TRBD1 (6 bases). The germline V and J ends were trimmed by 5 bases and 4 bases, with 17 bases remaining between them. The CDR3 covers 16 residues. The V gene's germline CDR1 is SGHVS and CDR2 FNYEAQ. This chain's CDR3 is CASSRLRGTSTGELFF. CDR3 DNA sequence: TGTGCCAGCAGCCGGCTCAGGGGCACGAGCACCGGGGAGCTGTTTTTT.

This chain joins TRBV29-1 and TRBJ1-2; unclear D gene. Germline values: CDR1 SQVTM, CDR2 ANQGSEA. There are 11 residues in the CDR3. V was pared by 4 bases and J by 4 bases, with 7 bases between. The CDR3 coding sequence is TGCAGCGTTGGGGAGCGCTATGGCTACACCTTC. Translation gives CSVGERYGYTF.

The rearrangement joins TRBV21-1 to TRBJ2-1; whether TRBD2, the table's D call, matches the DNA was not checked. TRBV21-1 is noted as a pseudogene. This CDR3 contains 20 residues. The CDR3 nucleotides read TGTGCCAGCAGCAACGCCCCCGGGACTAGACCCCGCGAGGCCTACAATGAGCAGTTCTTC. It yields the protein CASSNAPGTRPREAYNEQFF.

The chain carries TRBV19 and TRBJ1-5; 11 bases fit TRBD1. Germline V CDR1 and CDR2: LNHDA, SQIVND (reference sequence). V shed 8 bases and J 6 bases; nucleotides not matched to a gene: 9. The CDR3 loop spans 15 amino acids. CDR3 loop: CASDEWTGGLQPQHF. The CDR3 nucleotides are TGTGCCAGTGATGAATGGACAGGGGGCCTTCAGCCCCAGCATTTT.

The CDR3 loop is CASSLRSSGIHTEAFF. CDR3 in DNA: TGTGCCAGCAGCTTAAGATCGTCAGGGATCCACACTGAAGCTTTCTTT. The V and J genes are TRBV7-9 and TRBJ1-1, with D maybe TRBD1 (5 bases). V shed 2 bases and J shed 3 bases, with 16 bases lying between them. Per germline, CDR1 SEHNR and CDR2 FQNEAQ (reference sequence). There are 16 residues in the CDR3.

The V gene is TRBV20-1, the J gene TRBJ1-4; D gene uncertain. Per germline, CDR1 DFQATT and CDR2 SNEGSKA (reference sequence). The CDR3 has 11 amino acids. V was cut by 5 bases and J by 10 bases, with 11 bases left in between. Here the CDR3 reads CSAPVGGKLFF. The CDR3 nucleotides are TGCAGTGCTCCGGTAGGCGGAAAACTGTTTTTT.

For the CDR3, the DNA is TGTGCCAGCAGTTGGGGAGGAGCCTACAATGAGCAGTTCTTC. Translated, it gives CASSWGGAYNEQFF. The gene calls are TRBV27 and TRBJ2-1; TRBD2 might be the D (6 bases). CDR1 MNHEY and CDR2 SMNVEV come from the germline V gene (reference sequence). V gave up 4 bases and J gave up 2 bases, with 9 bases separating them. The CDR3 is made up of 14 amino acids.

This clone is a singleton in its sample. This chain links TRBV28 with TRBJ2-1; 13 bases match TRBD2. The CDR3 is 15 residues long. V was pared by 2 bases and J by 6 bases, with 1 base of the junction left unmatched. In germline, CDR1 is MDHEN, CDR2 SYDVKM. The CDR3 nucleotides read TGTGCCAGCAGTTTAGGACTAGCGGGAGCCAATGAGCAGTTCTTC. Amino acids: CASSLGLAGANEQFF.

This clone was observed a handful of times. V and J are TRBV6-4 and TRBJ2-3, with 8 bases identical to TRBD2. The CDR3 runs 15 residues. In germline, CDR1 is MRHNA, CDR2 SNTAGT. Unmatched junction bases numbered 4, after V lost 3 bases and J lost 2 bases. DNA for the CDR3: TGTGCCAGCAGTGATCTTAGCGGGGACACAGATACGCAGTATTTT. It encodes CASSDLSGDTDTQYF.

The chain carries TRBV13 and TRBJ2-7, with 13 bases fitting TRBD2. Germline assignment: CDR1 PRHDT and CDR2 FYEKMQ (reference sequence). Losses at the gene ends were 6 bases for V and 3 bases for J; bases not matched to a gene: 5. The CDR3 covers 15 residues. This CDR3 reads CASRPGTSGVYEQYF. The DNA for the CDR3 is TGTGCCAGCAGACCAGGGACTAGCGGGGTCTACGAGCAGTACTTC.

The CDR3 DNA reads as TGTGCCACCAGCAGACCGGGGGTGACAGGGCTGAACACTGAAGCTTTCTTT. This sequence encodes CATSRPGVTGLNTEAFF. The genes are TRBV15 and TRBJ1-1; 7 positions match TRBD1. CDR1 and CDR2 (germline): LNHNV, YYDKDF (reference sequence). Trimming at V came to 2 bases and at J to 0 bases, leaving 9 bases not matched to a gene. The CDR3 loop spans 17 amino acids.

The gene calls are TRBV30 and TRBJ2-5, with 7 nucleotides matching TRBD2. This CDR3 is built from 13 residues. V trimming: 2 bases; J trimming: 4 bases; junction bases outside the gene matches: 4. Germline CDR1 and CDR2: GTSNPN and SVGIG (reference sequence). In DNA, the CDR3 is TGTGCCTGGAGTTTGGCGGGAGCAGAGACCCAGTACTTC. Protein product: CAWSLAGAETQYF.

The V gene is TRBV7-8, the J gene TRBJ1-4, with D perhaps matching TRBD1 (6 bases). The length of the CDR3 is 21 residues. The germline gives CDR1 SGHVS, CDR2 FQNEAQ. Trimming left V 5 bases short and J 0 bases short, with 28 bases between. CDR3 protein: CASSPYSLRTALIATNEKLFF. In DNA form, the CDR3 reads TGTGCCAGCAGCCCTTATTCCCTCAGGACAGCTCTTATTGCAACTAATGAAAAACTGTTTTTT.

In this sample, this clone turned up once. CDR3 in amino acids: CASRPTGGVSETQYF. The DNA for the CDR3 is TGTGCCAGCCGGCCCACGGGAGGTGTGTCTGAGACCCAGTACTTC. The V call is TRBV7-3, the J call TRBJ2-5; 7 bases are a match to TRBD2. This CDR3 spans 15 amino acids. Trimming removed 8 bases from V and 5 bases from J; junction bases left unmatched: 14. Germline CDR1 and CDR2: SGHTA and FQGTGA. The full variable domain, completed using reference TRBV7-3 and TRBJ2-5, is GAGVSQTPSNKVTEKGKYVELRCDPISGHTALYWYRQSLGQGPEFLIYFQGTGAADDSGLPNDRFFAVRPEGSVSTLKIQRTERGDSAVYLCASRPTGGVSETQYFGPGTRLLVL.

The rearrangement links TRBV29-1 to TRBJ2-2; 7 nucleotides agree with TRBD2. V lost 1 base to trimming and J lost 5 bases; unmatched junction nucleotides: 4. This CDR3 contains 14 residues. Looked up from germline, CDR1 is SQVTM and CDR2 is ANQGSEA. CDR3 residues: CSVEGPAGTGELFF. The DNA of the CDR3 is TGCAGCGTTGAAGGCCCAGCGGGGACCGGGGAGCTGTTTTTT.

This chain connects TRBV5-5 to TRBJ2-7; possible D gene TRBD1, 6 bases. The CDR3 is 14 residues long. From germline, CDR1 is SGHKS and CDR2 YYEKEE (reference sequence). V shed 2 bases and J shed 4 bases, with 13 bases lying between them. The CDR3 DNA reads TGTGCCAGCAGCTTCTCTGGGGGCGGATACGAGCAGTACTTC. Translation gives CASSFSGGGYEQYF.

CDR3 DNA: TGTGCCAGCAGCCCGGACAGGGGGCTAGCCTTCTATGGCTACACCTTC. Translation gives CASSPDRGLAFYGYTF. The V and J genes are TRBV7-3 and TRBJ1-2; 11 bases agree with TRBD1. In germline, CDR1 is SGHTA, CDR2 FQGTGA. The V segment lost 5 bases and the J segment 4 bases; nucleotides outside the gene matches: 9. This CDR3 has 16 amino acids.

The chain links TRBV9 to TRBJ2-7; 9 bases match TRBD1. Trimming at V came to 4 bases and at J to 2 bases, leaving 10 bases not matched to a gene. The CDR3 extends over 16 amino acids. Looked up from germline, CDR1 is SGDLS and CDR2 is YYNGEE. CDR3: CASSTGTGWDTYEQYF. The CDR3 DNA sequence: TGTGCCAGCAGCACAGGGACAGGGTGGGACACCTACGAGCAGTACTTC.

This clone has only one observation. The DNA for the CDR3 is TGCGCCAGCTATCAACCGGGACTAGCCCACATCACAGATACGCAGTATTTT. Translated: CASYQPGLAHITDTQYF. The V and J genes are TRBV23-1 and TRBJ2-3; TRBD2 agrees at 9 bases. TRBV23-1 is noted as an ORF with a role that remains uncertain. Losses at the gene ends were 8 bases for V and 2 bases for J; bases not matched to a gene: 14. CDR3 length: 17 amino acids.

The chain has TRBV6-1 and TRBJ1-1; D remains ambiguous. The V end lost 7 bases, the J end lost 4 bases, and 10 bases lay between the germline ends. Per germline, CDR1 MNHNS and CDR2 SASEGT. The CDR3 extends over 12 amino acids. CDR3 amino acids: CASKRIGTEAFF. DNA for the CDR3: TGTGCCAGCAAGAGGATAGGCACTGAAGCTTTCTTT.

The chain is built from TRBV4-1 and TRBJ2-7, with 9 positions matching TRBD1. This CDR3 comprises 16 residues. Looked up from germline, CDR1 is MGHRA and CDR2 is YSYEKL. Germline trimming cut 6 bases from V and 1 base from J; bases unmatched to any gene: 10. CDR3 sequence reads: CASSPERQGVSYEQYF. The CDR3 coding sequence is TGCGCCAGCAGTCCAGAAAGACAGGGGGTGTCCTACGAGCAGTACTTC.

The chain recombines TRBV6-5 with TRBJ2-2; the D gene is possibly TRBD1 (5 bases). Per germline, CDR1 MNHEY and CDR2 SVGAGI. V shed 5 bases and J shed 7 bases, with 11 bases lying between them. This CDR3 is built from 13 residues. This CDR3 is CASSRQGGGELFF. The CDR3 DNA sequence: TGTGCCAGCAGTCGGCAGGGCGGCGGGGAGCTGTTTTTT.

The rearrangement links TRBV9 to TRBJ2-3; D call uncertain. Trimming took 3 bases from V and 6 from J, leaving 8 bases between them. This CDR3 has 12 residues. Germline V CDR1 and CDR2: SGDLS, YYNGEE. The CDR3 is CASSGVEDTQYF. CDR3 nucleotide sequence: TGTGCCAGCAGCGGGGTGGAGGATACGCAGTATTTT.

The chain joins TRBV28 to TRBJ1-5, with 7 bases aligning to TRBD1. The CDR3 loop spans 19 amino acids. The germline V gene encodes CDR1 MDHEN and CDR2 SYDVKM. With 2 bases clipped from V and 2 bases from J, the junction kept 15 bases outside the gene matches. DNA for the CDR3: TGTGCCAGCAGTTTAGAACGTAACAGGGGTACGGCAGGCAATCAGCCCCAGCATTTT. As protein: CASSLERNRGTAGNQPQHF.

The rearrangement uses TRBV12-5 and TRBJ1-1; D is unresolved. Trimming shortened V by 7 bases and J by 5 bases, and 14 bases separated the two germline ends. The CDR3 covers 13 residues. From germline, CDR1 is LGHNT and CDR2 FRNRAP. This CDR3 is CASALNLQTEAFF. The CDR3 bases are TGTGCTAGTGCCCTCAACCTCCAGACTGAAGCTTTCTTT.

Comment on this clone: The junction departs from germline at one end; a sequencing error may be responsible. V and J are TRBV6-6 and TRBJ2-5, with TRBD1 matching 7 bases. In germline, CDR1 is MNHNY, CDR2 SVGAGI (reference sequence). The CDR3 extends over 14 amino acids. The CDR3 protein is CASSQGTAQDTQYF. The DNA for the CDR3 is TGTGCCAGCAGTCAGGGGACAGCACAAGACACCCAGTACTTC.